One sample yielded the 24 T cell receptor beta chains listed below, sequenced in a study of monozygotic twins with inflammatory bowel disease. Reprocessing the 5' RACE reads, TCRdb reports a single entry for every CDR3 protein and omits DNA. The repertoire shows about 210,000 distinct CDR3 sequences; the top ten hold less than 9%. Sequencing input: blood. The receptors were gathered from a human donor with ulcerative colitis or Crohn's disease, or a healthy co-twin of an affected twin (not recorded which).

The V and J genes are TRBV4-2 and TRBJ1-2. This CDR3 has 11 residues. The V gene's germline CDR1 is LGHNA and CDR2 YNFKEQ. CDR3 protein: CASSIRGLLTF.

The genes are TRBV20-1 and TRBJ2-1; TCRdb selects TRBD2, and the lack of DNA leaves this call unchecked. Germline CDR1 reads DFQATT; CDR2 reads SNEGSKA (reference sequence). The CDR3 is 12 residues long. CDR3 in amino acids: CSASGSGNEQFF.

The chain's CDR3 is CASSARQGELFF. The rearrangement links TRBV7-2 to TRBJ2-2; the TCRdb call, TRBD1, lacks DNA for checking. Germline assignment: CDR1 SGHTA and CDR2 FQGNSA. The CDR3 contains 12 residues. Combining the CDR3 with reference TRBV7-2 and TRBJ2-2 gives the whole variable domain GAGVSQSPSNKVTEKGKDVELRCDPISGHTALYWYRQSLGQGLEFLIYFQGNSAPDKSGLPSDRFSAERTGGSVSTLTIQRTQQEDSAVYLCASSARQGELFFGEGSRLTVL.

The chain joins TRBV7-2 to TRBJ1-2. CDR1 is SGHTA, CDR2 FQGNSA, per germline. This CDR3 has 13 amino acids. The CDR3 protein is CASSLGRPRGYTF.

The V call is TRBV12-3 or TRBV12-4, the J call TRBJ1-1; the D call of TRBD1 rests on TCRdb alone, since no DNA is present to check it. The CDR3 length is 15 residues. This CDR3 is CASSLGGQLNTEAFF.

The J gene is TRBJ2-5, the V gene TRBV7-9; TCRdb calls TRBD1, which cannot be checked without DNA. The CDR3 runs to 13 residues. The germline CDR1 and CDR2 sequences are SEHNR and FQNEAQ (reference sequence). The CDR3 spells CASIQGNGETQYF.

The rearrangement uses TRBV19 and TRBJ1-5; TCRdb picks TRBD1, but there is no DNA to check that call. The length of the CDR3 is 15 residues. CDR1 is LNHDA and CDR2 is SQIVND in the germline V gene (reference sequence). CDR3: CASSDGRYSNQPQHF.

The chain is built from TRBV28 and TRBJ2-7. Germline CDR1 MDHEN, CDR2 SYDVKM. The length of the CDR3 is 12 residues. CDR3 protein: CASRDTSYEQYF.

The chain links TRBV25-1 to TRBJ2-2. The CDR3 length is 12 residues. The germline V gene has CDR1 MGHDK and CDR2 SYGVNS. This CDR3 reads CASSEAAGELFF.

The chain couples TRBV7-2 to TRBJ1-3; lacking DNA, the TRBD1 call made by TCRdb goes unchecked. The CDR3 is 16 amino acids. Germline V gene data show CDR1 as SGHTA and CDR2 as FQGNSA. The CDR3 is CASSLVSAGTGNTIYF.

V and J are TRBV20-1 and TRBJ1-1; TCRdb gives TRBD1 as the D gene, but with no DNA this cannot be confirmed. Germline assignment: CDR1 DFQATT and CDR2 SNEGSKA (reference sequence). The CDR3 is 13 residues long. The CDR3 is CSAPRRTGPEAFF.

V is TRBV6-2 or TRBV6-3 and J is TRBJ2-1. The germline V gene has CDR1 MNHEY and CDR2 SVGEGT. The length of the CDR3 is 14 residues. CDR3 loop: CASSYPTTYNEQFF.

V gene TRBV7-2 combines with J gene TRBJ1-4; TCRdb's D call of TRBD1 is untestable without DNA. The CDR3 extends over 17 amino acids. Germline assignment: CDR1 SGHTA and CDR2 FQGNSA. The CDR3 loop reads CASSSGQAITTNEKLFF.

The chain couples TRBV12-3 or TRBV12-4 to TRBJ2-1; TCRdb gives TRBD1 as the D gene, but with no DNA this cannot be confirmed. The length of the CDR3 is 14 residues. CDR3 protein: CASRPPGTGNEQFF.

The chain combines TRBV12-3 or TRBV12-4 with TRBJ2-1. The CDR3 has 12 residues. CDR3 in amino acids: CASSPLAYEQFF.

V and J are TRBV6-1 and TRBJ1-5; TCRdb returns TRBD1, unconfirmable since there is no DNA. CDR1 is MNHNS and CDR2 is SASEGT in the germline V gene. The CDR3 is made up of 14 amino acids. Here the CDR3 reads CASSEAGGGQPQHF.

The chain is built from TRBV20-1 and TRBJ1-5; TCRdb designates TRBD1, a call that cannot be tested without DNA. The germline V gene encodes CDR1 DFQATT and CDR2 SNEGSKA (reference sequence). This CDR3 has 14 residues. The CDR3 reads CSAHQGQGNQPQHF.

The rearrangement joins TRBV7-6 to TRBJ2-3; TCRdb lists TRBD1, though no DNA is available to test this call. The CDR3 sequence is 14 residues long. CDR1 is SGHVS and CDR2 is FNYEAQ in the germline V gene. Here the CDR3 reads CASSRGQGSDTQYF.

The V call is TRBV3-1, the J call TRBJ2-1; TCRdb selects TRBD2, and the lack of DNA leaves this call unchecked. CDR3 size: 15 residues. Germline-derived CDR1 and CDR2 are LGHDT and YNNKEL (reference sequence). Here the CDR3 reads CASSPRAFAENEQFF.

This chain links TRBV4-1 with TRBJ1-5; the TCRdb D gene call, TRBD1, has no DNA to confirm it. CDR3 length: 13 residues. Germline CDR1 and CDR2: MGHRA and YSYEKL. The CDR3 spells CASSQEDMLPQHF.

This chain uses TRBV4-1 with TRBJ1-2. CDR1 and CDR2 from the germline V gene are MGHRA and YSYEKL. The CDR3 consists of 13 residues. CDR3 residues: CASSQEQHYGYTF.

The chain recombines TRBV11-1 with TRBJ2-6. This CDR3 spans 18 amino acids. Germline lookup yields CDR1 SGHAT and CDR2 FQDESV (reference sequence). This chain's CDR3 is CASSLEARRSSGANVLTF.

The chain uses TRBV7-9 and TRBJ1-2. The germline CDR1 and CDR2 sequences are SEHNR and FQNEAQ (reference sequence). This CDR3 is built from 14 residues. CDR3 sequence: CASSLEYTNYGYTF.

The V gene is TRBV7-6, the J gene TRBJ2-1; TCRdb outputs TRBD2, but without DNA this stays unchecked. CDR1 is SGHVS, CDR2 FNYEAQ, per germline. This CDR3 comprises 15 residues. CDR3: CASSPIAGGMNEQFF. The full variable domain, rest sourced from reference TRBV7-6 and TRBJ2-1, is GAGVSQSPRYKVTKRGQDVALRCDPISGHVSLYWYRQALGQGPEFLTYFNYEAQQDKSGLPNDRFSAERPEGSISTLTIQRTEQRDSAMYRCASSPIAGGMNEQFFGPGTRLTVL.